This T cell receptor (beta chain) was recovered during a study of Ad26.COV2.S vaccination and SARS-CoV-2 variants. Described treatment: about 20 received Ad26.COV2.S at low or high dose, single or two shots; 5 received placebo; per-sample allocation not given. Samples came from day 63 after the first vaccine or placebo injection. Vaccination employed an Ad26 vector expressing the Wuhan-strain SARS-CoV-2 spike. Germline loops: CDR1 SEHNR, CDR2 FQNEAQ (reference sequence). The CDR3 is 16 amino acids. Trimming took off 4 bases at V and 1 base at J, with 13 bases between the two ends. Method: immunoSEQ multiplex PCR; TCRdb's copy keeps in-frame clones and lacks some. The sample holds about 680,000 clones, roughly 90% seen once. Concerning this clone: Its antigen is not identified.

Study-wide findings and caveats: Reportedly, spike-specific CD8+ and CD4+ T cell responses achieved substantial breadth once vaccination had taken place.

Sequenced material: peripheral blood, taken in a trial of Ad26.COV2.S vaccine versus placebo. The source of this sequence is a person between 18 and 60 years old who received the Ad26.COV2.S COVID-19 vaccine or a placebo. V is TRBV7-9 and J is TRBJ2-2; D possibly corresponds to TRBD1 (5 bases). The CDR3 loop is CASSSPGYENTGELFF. The CDR3 region has the DNA TGTGCCAGCAGCTCCCCAGGGTACGAGAACACCGGGGAGCTGTTTTTT.